Listed below are T cell receptor beta chains from one sample, sequenced in a study of blood T cell repertoires in COVID-19. Sequencing used immunoSEQ multiplex PCR; TCRdb keeps in-frame clones, though not all of them. The sample contains 400,000 to 550,000 clones, around 88% of which appear only once. The material sequenced was peripheral blood. The receptors here all came from a woman aged 30 to 39 with acute or convalescent COVID-19. The CDR3 runs from the conserved cysteine through the conserved F or W. The D gene is left open where the match is weak. Expanded clones are given a class, and other clones once, few, many or no size at all.

j_call v_call clone_size d_call cdr3_nt cdr3_aa
TRBJ2-7 TRBV5-1 - - TGCGCCAGCAGCTTGAATTTTGAGTACGAGCAGTACTTC CASSLNFEYEQYF
TRBJ2-5 TRBV29-1 - TRBD1 TGCAGCGTGGCAGGGGGTTTCCAAGAGACCCAGTACTTC CSVAGGFQETQYF
TRBJ1-4 TRBV2 once - TGTGCCAGCAGTGTAAGGAGACGCGATAATGAAAAACTGTTTTTT CASSVRRRDNEKLFF
TRBJ1-3 TRBV12-5 few - TGTGCTAGTGGTTTGGGAGTCTCTGGAAACACCATATATTTT CASGLGVSGNTIYF
TRBJ2-7 TRBV7-9 - - TGTGCCAGCAGCTTAGGGCAGTTCTACGAGCAGTACTTC CASSLGQFYEQYF
TRBJ2-1 TRBV6-5 - - TGTGCCAGCAAGCATGGAGCGAACACCTACAATGAGCAGTTCTTC CASKHGANTYNEQFF
TRBJ1-1 TRBV4-1 - - TGCGCCAGCAGCCACCGACAGAGCCTGAACACTGAAGCTTTCTTT CASSHRQSLNTEAFF
TRBJ2-3 TRBV4-1 - - TGCGCCAGCAGCCGGCAGAGCACAGATACGCAGTATTTT CASSRQSTDTQYF
TRBJ1-5 TRBV6-6 - - TGTGCCAGCAGTGTAGAACTCAGGGGCAATCAGCCCCAGCATTTT CASSVELRGNQPQHF
TRBJ1-4 TRBV3-1/TRBV3-2 - TRBD1 TGTGCCAGCAGCCCGATAGGGGGCTGGGGTAATGAAAAACTGTTTTTT CASSPIGGWGNEKLFF
TRBJ1-1 TRBV12-3/TRBV12-4 - - TGTGCCAGCAGCCCAAACGGACTCACTGAAGCTTTCTTT CASSPNGLTEAFF
TRBJ2-3 TRBV5-5 - - TGTGCCAGCAGCTTGGCAGGGGCACCACATACGCAGTATTTT CASSLAGAPHTQYF
TRBJ2-7 TRBV5-4 - TRBD1 TGTGCCAGCAGCTTTGGGGGACAGGGACAAGGCGAGCAGTACTTC CASSFGGQGQGEQYF
TRBJ1-2 TRBV2 - - TGTGCCAGCAGCATAATCGACCCAGGGTTGGACTACACCTTC CASSIIDPGLDYTF
TRBJ1-4 TRBV18 - - TGTGCCAGCTCACCGGGAGTTGTCGAAAAACTGTTTTTT CASSPGVVEKLFF
TRBJ2-2 TRBV24-1 - - TGTGCCACCAGTGGACGGACAAGCACCGGGGAGCTGTTTTTT CATSGRTSTGELFF
TRBJ2-3 TRBV7-3 - - TGTGCCAGCAGCCTCGGGGGCACAGATACGCAGTATTTT CASSLGGTDTQYF
TRBJ2-5 TRBV28 once TRBD2 TGTGCCAGCAGCTCCCCCCTAGGGACTAGCGATACGTTTGAGACCCAGTACTTC CASSSPLGTSDTFETQYF
TRBJ2-7 TRBV6-6 - - TGTGCCAGCAGTATAAACCTCGGGACACCCTACGAGCAGTACTTC CASSINLGTPYEQYF
TRBJ1-2 TRBV3-1/TRBV3-2 few - TGTGCCAGCAGCCAAGTCAAGGGGAAGGGCTACACCTTC CASSQVKGKGYTF
TRBJ2-3 TRBV24-1 - - TGTGCCACCAGTGGACAGTTTAACACAGATACGCAGTATTTT CATSGQFNTDTQYF
TRBJ1-1 TRBV30 - - TGTGCCTGGAGTGGAGTGGCGGGGGCGCCCGGCACTGAAGCTTTCTTT CAWSGVAGAPGTEAFF
TRBJ2-2 TRBV24-1 few - TGTGCCACCGGACACGAGGCCGGGGAGCTGTTTTTT CATGHEAGELFF
TRBJ1-1 TRBV27 - - TGTGCCAGCAGATTACGAGTCGGGTCCTACACTGAAGCTTTCTTT CASRLRVGSYTEAFF
TRBJ1-2 TRBV6-7 - - TGTGCCAGCAGTTACTTCGCAGGCTATGGCTACACCTTC CASSYFAGYGYTF
TRBJ1-3 TRBV5-1 - - TGCGCCAGCAGCTTGGACCCCCGCGGGGTTAGCTCTGGAAACACCATATATTTT CASSLDPRGVSSGNTIYF
TRBJ1-1 TRBV2 - - TGTGCCAGCAGTGTAAACCCGGGACATTTCACTGAAGCTTTCTTT CASSVNPGHFTEAFF
TRBJ1-6 TRBV7-9 - - TGTGCCAGCAGCTTAGGCGACAGTCGAATTGATTCACCCCTCCACTTT CASSLGDSRIDSPLHF
TRBJ1-5 TRBV7-8 - TRBD1 TGTGCCAGCAGTGACAGGGCCGGCAATCAGCCCCAGCATTTT CASSDRAGNQPQHF
TRBJ2-2 TRBV28 - - TGTGCCAGCAGACCTCCTGGGGCTACGAACACCGGGGAGCTGTTTTTT CASRPPGATNTGELFF
TRBJ2-5 TRBV7-8 few TRBD2 TGTGCTACTAGCGGGCTAGCGGGGTTTGAGACCCAGTACTTC CATSGLAGFETQYF
TRBJ2-7 TRBV4-1 - - TGCGCCAGCAGCCAAGATTTTGGTAGGGCGGGGGCTTCCTACGAGCAGTACTTC CASSQDFGRAGASYEQYF
TRBJ2-7 TRBV6-5 once TRBD2 TGTGCCAGCAGTCCCCGACTAGCGGGGGACTACGAGCAGTACTTC CASSPRLAGDYEQYF
TRBJ2-2 TRBV24-1 - - TGTGCCACCAGTGGCCTCGTGACTGCTACACCCGGGGAGCTGTTTTTT CATSGLVTATPGELFF
TRBJ1-6 TRBV12-3/TRBV12-4 - TRBD1 TGTGCCAGCACTAAGACAGGGGGCTCACCCCTCCACTTT CASTKTGGSPLHF
TRBJ1-1 TRBV30 - - TGTGCCTGGAGTGCTAGCTTGAACACTGAAGCTTTCTTT CAWSASLNTEAFF
TRBJ1-6 TRBV13 few TRBD1 TGTGCCAGCAGCCGACAGGGGCGAAATTCACCCCTCCACTTT CASSRQGRNSPLHF
TRBJ2-2 TRBV3-1/TRBV3-2 - - TGTGCCAGCAGCGAGGGGCGGGGGCTCCTGGGCACCGGGGAGCTGTTTTTT CASSEGRGLLGTGELFF
TRBJ1-5 TRBV5-5 - - TGTGCCAGCAGCTTGGGGCAGGGTCTTCAGCCCCAGCATTTT CASSLGQGLQPQHF
TRBJ1-2 TRBV7-9 - - TGTGCCAGCAGCGAAAGTCCCAACAAGTTCTACACCTTC CASSESPNKFYTF
TRBJ2-5 TRBV2 - - TGTGCCAGCAGTCGGGACTTTAAAGAGACCCAGTACTTC CASSRDFKETQYF
TRBJ2-7 TRBV7-3 - - TGTGCCAGCAGTGAGACAGGCTCTTACGAGCAGTACTTC CASSETGSYEQYF
TRBJ1-2 TRBV2 - - TGTGCCAGCAGTGAAGCCGGGAGAGGATACTACACCTTC CASSEAGRGYYTF
TRBJ2-3 TRBV3-1/TRBV3-2 - TRBD2 TGTGCCAGCAGCCAAGGGGGACTAGCGGGGGGAGATACGCAGTATTTT CASSQGGLAGGDTQYF
TRBJ1-2 TRBV12-3/TRBV12-4 - - TGTGCCAGCAGACAGGGAAACGGTGGCTACACCTTC CASRQGNGGYTF
TRBJ2-1 TRBV7-6 once - TGTGCCAGCAGCTTAGGGGGGGTACGCTACAATGAGCAGTTCTTC CASSLGGVRYNEQFF
TRBJ2-1 TRBV7-3 - TRBD1 TGTGCCAGCAGCTTATTGGGACAGGGGGTACATGAGCAGTTCTTC CASSLLGQGVHEQFF
TRBJ2-7 TRBV5-1 - TRBD1 TGCGCCAGCAGCCTACAGGGGGCTTCCTACGAGCAGTACTTC CASSLQGASYEQYF
TRBJ2-1 TRBV5-1 - - TGCGCCAGCAGCCCCCTATCCCCTGACAATGAGCAGTTCTTC CASSPLSPDNEQFF
TRBJ2-7 TRBV2 - - TGTGCCAGCAGACAGTCCTACGAGCAGTACTTC CASRQSYEQYF
TRBJ2-7 TRBV11-2 - - TGTGCCAGCAGCTTATTAGCACTGGGGGCTTATGACGAGCAGTACTTC CASSLLALGAYDEQYF
TRBJ1-1 TRBV9 - TRBD1 TGTGCCAGCAGCGGGCCTTATAGCGACTACAGGGGGAACACTGAAGCTTTCTTT CASSGPYSDYRGNTEAFF
TRBJ2-7 TRBV15 - TRBD1 TGTGCCACCAGCGGCCGGGACAGGGGGAAGTACGAGCAGTACTTC CATSGRDRGKYEQYF
TRBJ1-5 TRBV21-1 - - TGTGCCAGCAGCAAAACGGACAGCCTGGGTCATCAGCCCCAGCATTTT CASSKTDSLGHQPQHF
TRBJ1-5 TRBV18 - TRBD1 TGTGCCAGCTCACCTAATTTTATGGACAGGTGGAATCAGCCCCAGCATTTT CASSPNFMDRWNQPQHF